The 24 T cell receptor beta chains below were found in one sample sequenced in a study of Graves' ophthalmopathy and Graves' hyperthyroidism. Amplified material comprised TCR beta CDR3 regions derived from RNA transcripts. Second-round multiplex PCR came after first-round RT-PCR with HTBI primers. TCRdb re-derived calls from the multiplex PCR reads in MiXCR, one entry per CDR3 protein. The table includes 300,000 or so distinct CDR3 sequences, roughly 15% detected once. Sequenced input: peripheral blood. The receptors shown here come from an adult man with Graves' ophthalmopathy.

This clonotype was detected ten times or more. The V gene is TRBV29-1, the J gene TRBJ1-1; 9 bases align to TRBD1. The V gene's germline CDR1 is SQVTM and CDR2 ANQGSEA. Losses at the gene ends were 6 bases for V and 0 bases for J; bases not matched to a gene: 2. This CDR3 has 13 residues. CDR3 in amino acids: CSVGTGMNTEAFF. The CDR3 coding sequence is TGCAGCGTCGGGACAGGGATGAACACTGAAGCTTTCTTT.

This clonotype has ten or more counts. This chain uses TRBV5-1 with TRBJ1-3; D may be TRBD1 (5 bases). The germline V gene has CDR1 SGHRS and CDR2 YFSETQ. With 5 bases removed from V and 2 bases from J, the gap between germline ends came to 23 bases. The CDR3 sequence is 18 residues long. CDR3 in amino acids: CASSRTGRIPATGNTIYF. The DNA for the CDR3 is TGCGCCAGCAGTAGAACGGGACGGATTCCGGCGACTGGAAACACCATATATTTT.

This clonotype showed up many times. V usage is TRBV20-1 and J usage is TRBJ2-7, with a tentative D call TRBD2 (6 bases). CDR1 DFQATT and CDR2 SNEGSKA come from the germline V gene (reference sequence). This CDR3 spans 16 amino acids. The ends were cut back, 0 bases at V and 2 bases at J, with 17 bases in the middle. This CDR3 reads CSARDPGSRTPYEQYF. For the CDR3, the DNA is TGCAGTGCTAGAGACCCCGGGAGCCGAACACCCTACGAGCAGTACTTC.

V is TRBV20-1 and J is TRBJ1-5; D possibly corresponds to TRBD1 (5 bases). The CDR3 length is 15 residues. Germline V gives CDR1 DFQATT, CDR2 SNEGSKA (reference sequence). V lost 0 bases and J 2 bases, leaving 11 bases between the germline ends. CDR3: CSARDGGVGNQPQHF. CDR3 DNA: TGCAGTGCTAGAGATGGGGGGGTAGGCAATCAGCCCCAGCATTTT.

This clonotype was found many times. The rearrangement uses TRBV6-2 or TRBV6-3 and TRBJ1-5; TRBD1 is a possible D gene (6 bases). The V gene lost 8 bases and the J gene lost 2 bases, with 10 bases spanning the gap. CDR1 and CDR2 from the germline V gene are MNHEY and SVGEGT. The CDR3 has 13 amino acids. The CDR3 DNA is TGTGCCAGCGTCAGGGGAGGCAATCAGCCCCAGCATTTT. Translating it yields CASVRGGNQPQHF.

This clonotype was seen ten or more times. V and J are TRBV19 and TRBJ1-2; D is perhaps TRBD1 (5 bases). CDR1 and CDR2 (germline): LNHDA, SQIVND (reference sequence). The V and J ends lost 5 bases and 4 bases respectively, with 23 bases between them. The CDR3 is made up of 17 amino acids. The CDR3 DNA reads as TGTGCCAGTAGTGACTCCCCGACAGTCATGCAACTCTATGGCTACACCTTC. It yields the protein CASSDSPTVMQLYGYTF.

This clonotype showed up many times. The gene calls are TRBV7-9 and TRBJ2-5; a possible D gene is TRBD2 (5 bases). Germline V CDR1 and CDR2: SEHNR, FQNEAQ (reference sequence). Deletions cut 2 bases from V and 7 bases from J, with 17 bases between. The CDR3 spans 15 residues. CDR3 protein: CASSLSPVHGGTQYF. CDR3 in DNA: TGTGCCAGCAGCTTATCTCCGGTTCATGGAGGGACCCAGTACTTC.

The CDR3 is CATSAIANSPLHF. The CDR3 bases are TGTGCCACCAGCGCGATTGCTAATTCACCCCTCCACTTT. This chain uses TRBV15 with TRBJ1-6; D is unclear. The CDR3 is 13 amino acids. V shed 5 bases and J shed 6 bases, with 8 bases lying between them. Germline values: CDR1 LNHNV, CDR2 YYDKDF (reference sequence).

This clonotype was observed many times. The chain couples TRBV6-5 to TRBJ2-7; no clear D gene. This CDR3 contains 14 residues. CDR1 is MNHEY, CDR2 SVGAGI, per germline. Trimming shortened V by 0 bases and J by 2 bases, and 8 bases separated the two germline ends. DNA for the CDR3: TGTGCCAGCAGTTACTCTCGCGGCCCCTACGAGCAGTACTTC. Protein sequence: CASSYSRGPYEQYF.

This clonotype appeared a few times. V usage is TRBV12-3 or TRBV12-4 and J usage is TRBJ2-7, with D maybe TRBD2 (5 bases). V was trimmed by 1 base and J by 6 bases, leaving 10 bases between them. This CDR3 is built from 13 residues. The CDR3 sequence: CASSLVQAGEQYF. CDR3 DNA: TGTGCCAGCAGTTTAGTTCAGGCGGGCGAGCAGTACTTC.

This clonotype was seen at least ten times. This rearrangement joins TRBV7-9 to TRBJ2-7, with D perhaps being TRBD1 or TRBD2 (5 bases each). The CDR3 is made up of 14 amino acids. Germline assignment: CDR1 SEHNR and CDR2 FQNEAQ (reference sequence). V was cut by 4 bases and J by 4 bases, with 14 bases left in between. The CDR3 nucleotides are TGTGCCAGCAGCTCCCCGGGACCGGCGTACGAGCAGTACTTC. It encodes CASSSPGPAYEQYF.

The table lists this clonotype with many counts. An end of the junction does not agree with germline; a read error may underlie this. The V and J genes are TRBV27 and TRBJ1-2; perhaps TRBD1 as D (5 bases). Germline values: CDR1 MNHEY, CDR2 SMNVEV (reference sequence). The CDR3 has 14 residues. CDR3 sequence reads: CASSFLGPPYGHTF. Here the CDR3 DNA reads TGTGCCAGCAGTTTTTTGGGACCCCCTTATGGCCACACCTTC.

In this sample, this clonotype turned up many times. This sequence joins TRBV20-1 and TRBJ1-1; D might be TRBD1 (6 bases). V lost 0 bases and J 4 bases, leaving 18 bases between the germline ends. Germline-derived CDR1 and CDR2 are DFQATT and SNEGSKA (reference sequence). CDR3 size: 16 residues. The CDR3 nucleotides read TGCAGTGCTAGAGAGGACAGAATCGCAGGTAGCACTGAAGCTTTCTTT. Protein: CSAREDRIAGSTEAFF.

This clonotype has at least ten counts. The chain uses TRBV7-2 and TRBJ2-7; 7 bases are shared with TRBD2. Germline V gene sequence: CDR1 SGHTA, CDR2 FQGNSA. Unmatched junction bases numbered 2, after V lost 5 bases and J lost 1 base. The CDR3 covers 13 residues. CDR3 coding DNA: TGTGCCAGCAGCGGGGGGGGGTCCTACGAGCAGTACTTC. Translation gives CASSGGGSYEQYF.

This clonotype came up many times. The chain uses TRBV12-3 or TRBV12-4 and TRBJ2-2; D gene uncertain. Trimming took off 3 bases at V and 4 bases at J, with 15 bases between the two ends. This CDR3 is built from 16 residues. The CDR3 bases are TGTGCCAGCAGTTTTTTGGGTACGGGTTCCACCGGGGAGCTGTTTTTT. Translation: CASSFLGTGSTGELFF.

This clonotype has a count of ten or more. The chain combines TRBV19 with TRBJ1-1; D possibly corresponds to TRBD1 (5 bases). The germline gives CDR1 LNHDA, CDR2 SQIVND (reference sequence). The CDR3 consists of 15 residues. Trimming pared 6 bases from V and 1 base from J, leaving 15 bases between. The CDR3 sequence: CASSPMTDWNTEAFF. The CDR3 DNA reads TGTGCCAGTAGCCCCATGACAGACTGGAACACTGAAGCTTTCTTT. Drawing the rest from reference TRBV19 and TRBJ1-1, the complete variable domain is DGGITQSPKYLFRKEGQNVTLSCEQNLNHDAMYWYRQDPGQGLRLIYYSQIVNDFQKGDIAEGYSVSREKKESFPLTVTSAQKNPTAFYLCASSPMTDWNTEAFFGQGTRLTVV.

The chain couples TRBV20-1 to TRBJ1-6; TRBD1 matches 7 bases. V dropped 1 base and J dropped 8; count of bases not matched to a gene: 2. CDR1 and CDR2 from the germline V gene are DFQATT and SNEGSKA (reference sequence). This CDR3 contains 13 residues. The CDR3 coding sequence is TGCAGTGCTAGAGTTCAGGGGGATTCACCCCTCCACTTT. Protein: CSARVQGDSPLHF.

The table lists this clonotype with many counts. The chain employs TRBV7-8 and TRBJ2-5, with a possible D match to TRBD1 (6 bases). Per germline, CDR1 SGHVS and CDR2 FQNEAQ. Trimming left V 5 bases short and J 5 bases short, with 12 bases between. The CDR3 spans 13 residues. The CDR3 here is CASSQGGGETQYF. In DNA, the CDR3 is TGTGCCAGCAGCCAAGGGGGTGGCGAGACCCAGTACTTC.

The V gene is TRBV6-1, the J gene TRBJ1-1; possibly TRBD1 for D (5 bases). The CDR3 runs 11 residues. Trimming took off 7 bases at V and 8 bases at J, with 11 bases between the two ends. CDR1 is MNHNS and CDR2 is SASEGT in the germline V gene. The CDR3 DNA follows: TGTGCCAGCACCTGGGGGGTAGAAGCTTTCTTT. This codes for CASTWGVEAFF.

This clonotype was counted at least ten times. The chain recombines TRBV4-3 with TRBJ1-5; 9 positions match TRBD1. Germline-derived CDR1 and CDR2 are LGHNA and YSLEER. This CDR3 comprises 15 residues. The junction had 8 bases not matched to a gene; V was cut back by 4 bases and J by 7 bases. Written as DNA, the CDR3 is TGCGCCAGCAGCCTATTTACAGGGGGCGAGCAGCCCCAGCATTTT. As protein: CASSLFTGGEQPQHF.

V usage is TRBV28 and J usage is TRBJ1-2; D gene uncertain. V was pared by 8 bases and J by 2 bases, with 18 bases between. Germline lookup yields CDR1 MDHEN and CDR2 SYDVKM. The CDR3 length is 15 residues. The CDR3 sequence: CASRDRGGVNYGYTF. The DNA for the CDR3 is TGTGCCAGCCGTGACCGGGGTGGGGTCAACTATGGCTACACCTTC.

Ten or more counts support this clonotype. The gene calls are TRBV9 and TRBJ1-2; the match to TRBD1 covers 7 bases. The germline CDR1 and CDR2 sequences are SGDLS and YYNGEE. The CDR3 loop spans 15 amino acids. The ends lost 0 bases at V and 1 base at J; junction bases unmatched: 3. The CDR3 bases are TGTGCCAGCAGCGTAGGGACAGGATTTAACTATGGCTACACCTTC. It translates to CASSVGTGFNYGYTF.

This clonotype was seen many times. The chain uses TRBV19 and TRBJ1-5, with TRBD1 matching over 7 bases. The CDR3 consists of 18 residues. The germline V gene encodes CDR1 LNHDA and CDR2 SQIVND (reference sequence). The V segment lost 7 bases and the J segment 2 bases; nucleotides outside the gene matches: 17. The CDR3 bases are TGTGCCAGTATAGATGGGCTCCGGACAGGCCGCGGCAATCAGCCCCAGCATTTT. It specifies CASIDGLRTGRGNQPQHF.

This clonotype appeared many times. The rearrangement links TRBV7-9 to TRBJ2-7; 8 bases match TRBD2. Germline V gene lookup returns CDR1 SEHNR and CDR2 FQNEAQ (reference sequence). This CDR3 is 15 amino acids long. V gave up 5 bases and J gave up 3 bases; unmatched junction bases: 9. The CDR3 spells CASSGTGTRRYEQYF. CDR3 coding DNA: TGTGCCAGCAGCGGAACCGGGACTAGACGCTACGAGCAGTACTTC.